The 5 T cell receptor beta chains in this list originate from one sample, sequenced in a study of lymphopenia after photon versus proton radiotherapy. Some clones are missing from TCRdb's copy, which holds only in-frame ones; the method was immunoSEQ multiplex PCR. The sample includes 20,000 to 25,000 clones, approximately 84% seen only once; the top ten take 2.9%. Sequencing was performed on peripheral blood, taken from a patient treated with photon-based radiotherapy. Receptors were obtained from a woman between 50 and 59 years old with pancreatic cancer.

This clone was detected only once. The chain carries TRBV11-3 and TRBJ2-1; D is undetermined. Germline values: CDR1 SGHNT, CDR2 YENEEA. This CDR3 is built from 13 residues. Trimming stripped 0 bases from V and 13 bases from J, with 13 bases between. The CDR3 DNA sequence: TGTGCCAGCAGCTTAGATCTAAGTAGCCGACAGTTCTTC. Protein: CASSLDLSSRQFF. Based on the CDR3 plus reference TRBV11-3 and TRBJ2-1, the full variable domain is EAGVVQSPRYKIIEKKQPVAFWCNPISGHNTLYWYLQNLGQGPELLIRYENEEAVDDSQLPKDRFSAERLKGVDSTLKIQPAELGDSAVYLCASSLDLSSRQFFGPGTRLTVL.

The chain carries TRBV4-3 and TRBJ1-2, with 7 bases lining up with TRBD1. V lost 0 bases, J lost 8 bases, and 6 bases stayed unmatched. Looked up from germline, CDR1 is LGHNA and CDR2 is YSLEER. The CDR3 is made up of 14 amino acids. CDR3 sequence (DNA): TGCGCCAGCAGCCAAGATACCGGGACAGCCGGCTACACCTTC. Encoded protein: CASSQDTGTAGYTF.

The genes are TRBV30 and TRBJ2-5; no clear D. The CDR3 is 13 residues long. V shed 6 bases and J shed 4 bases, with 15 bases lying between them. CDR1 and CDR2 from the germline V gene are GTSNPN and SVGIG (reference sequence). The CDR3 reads CACPGGRRETQYF. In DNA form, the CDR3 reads TGTGCCTGCCCCGGTGGAAGAAGAGAGACCCAGTACTTC. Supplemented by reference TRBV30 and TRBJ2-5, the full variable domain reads SQTIHQWPATLVQPVGSPLSLECTVEGTSNPNLYWYRQAAGRGLQLLFYSVGIGQISSEVPQNLSASRPQDRQFILSSKKLLLSDSGFYLCACPGGRRETQYFGPGTRLLVL.

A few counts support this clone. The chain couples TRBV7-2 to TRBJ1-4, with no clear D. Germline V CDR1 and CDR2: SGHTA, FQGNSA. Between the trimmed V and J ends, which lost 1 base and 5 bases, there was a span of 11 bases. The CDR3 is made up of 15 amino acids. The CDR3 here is CASSLVRSVNEKLFF. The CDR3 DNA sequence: TGTGCCAGCAGCTTAGTTAGGAGTGTCAATGAAAAACTGTTTTTT.

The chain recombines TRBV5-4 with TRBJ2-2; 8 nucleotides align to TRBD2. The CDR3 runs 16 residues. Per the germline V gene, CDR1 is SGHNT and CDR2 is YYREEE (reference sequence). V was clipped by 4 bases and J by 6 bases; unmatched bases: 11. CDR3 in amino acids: CASSAAGGAVAGELFF. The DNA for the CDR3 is TGTGCCAGCAGCGCCGCGGGGGGAGCCGTGGCCGGGGAGCTGTTTTTT.